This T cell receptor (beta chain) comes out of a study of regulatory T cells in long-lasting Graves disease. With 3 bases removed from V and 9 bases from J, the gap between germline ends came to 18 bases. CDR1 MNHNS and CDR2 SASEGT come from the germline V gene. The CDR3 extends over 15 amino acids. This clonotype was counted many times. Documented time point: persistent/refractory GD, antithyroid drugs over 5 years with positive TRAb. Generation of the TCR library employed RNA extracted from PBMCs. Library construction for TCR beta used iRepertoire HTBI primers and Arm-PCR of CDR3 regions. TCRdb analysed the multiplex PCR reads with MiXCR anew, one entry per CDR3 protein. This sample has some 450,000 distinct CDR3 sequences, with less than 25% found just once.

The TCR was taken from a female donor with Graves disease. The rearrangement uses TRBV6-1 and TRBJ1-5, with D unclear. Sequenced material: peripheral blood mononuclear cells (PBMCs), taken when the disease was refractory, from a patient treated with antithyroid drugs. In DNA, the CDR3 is TGTGCCAGCAGTGACGGCCCGGGGTCTCTCTTGCCCCAGCATTTT. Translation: CASSDGPGSLLPQHF.